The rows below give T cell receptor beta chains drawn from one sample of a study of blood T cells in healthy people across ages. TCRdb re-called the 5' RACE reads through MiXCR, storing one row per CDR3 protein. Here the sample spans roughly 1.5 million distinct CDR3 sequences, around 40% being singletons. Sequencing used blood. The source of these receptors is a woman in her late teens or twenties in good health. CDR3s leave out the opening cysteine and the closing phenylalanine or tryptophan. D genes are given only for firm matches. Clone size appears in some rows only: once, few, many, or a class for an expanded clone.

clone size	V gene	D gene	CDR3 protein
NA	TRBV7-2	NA	ASSFAGRINTEAF
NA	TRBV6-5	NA	ASSSGLIQF
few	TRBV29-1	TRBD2	SVEKRLAGAGEQF
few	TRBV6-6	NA	ASSTREDGYT
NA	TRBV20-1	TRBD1	SAMRQGYYGYT
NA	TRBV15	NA	ATSTDGLYEQY
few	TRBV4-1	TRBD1	ASSRDRASHQPQH
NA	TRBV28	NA	ASSSPWGEGYEQY
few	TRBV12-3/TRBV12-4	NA	ASSFDLGFRTDTQY
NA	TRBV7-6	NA	ASSVRTEAEQY
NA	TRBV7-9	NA	ASSFNLLGNYGYT
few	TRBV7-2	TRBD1	ASSGQGSVTKNIQY
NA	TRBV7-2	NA	ASSLGGVQF